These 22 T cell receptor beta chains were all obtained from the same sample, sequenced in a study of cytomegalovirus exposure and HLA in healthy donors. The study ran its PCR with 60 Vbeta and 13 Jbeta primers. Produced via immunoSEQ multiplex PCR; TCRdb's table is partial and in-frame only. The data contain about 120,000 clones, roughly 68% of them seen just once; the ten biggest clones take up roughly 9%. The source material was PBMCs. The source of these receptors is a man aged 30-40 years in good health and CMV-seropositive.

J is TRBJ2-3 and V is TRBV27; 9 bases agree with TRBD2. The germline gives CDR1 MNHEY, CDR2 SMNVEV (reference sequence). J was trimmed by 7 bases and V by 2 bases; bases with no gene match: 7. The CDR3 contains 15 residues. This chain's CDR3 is CASSLVRGGRNTQYF. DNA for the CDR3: TGTGCCAGCAGTTTAGTGCGGGGGGGCCGGAATACGCAGTATTTT.

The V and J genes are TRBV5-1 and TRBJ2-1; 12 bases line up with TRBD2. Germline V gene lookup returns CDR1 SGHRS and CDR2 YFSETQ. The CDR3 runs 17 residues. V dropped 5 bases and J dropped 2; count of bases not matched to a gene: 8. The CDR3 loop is CASSSTRTSGAYNEQFF. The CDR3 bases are TGCGCCAGCAGTTCAACCCGGACTAGCGGGGCCTACAATGAGCAGTTCTTC.

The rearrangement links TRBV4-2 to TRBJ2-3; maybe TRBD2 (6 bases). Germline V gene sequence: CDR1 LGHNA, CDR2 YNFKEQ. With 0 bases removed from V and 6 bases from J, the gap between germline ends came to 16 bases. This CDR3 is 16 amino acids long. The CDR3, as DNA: TGTGCCAGCAGCCAAGATCAATCCGGGGGACCGGATACGCAGTATTTT. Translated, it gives CASSQDQSGGPDTQYF.

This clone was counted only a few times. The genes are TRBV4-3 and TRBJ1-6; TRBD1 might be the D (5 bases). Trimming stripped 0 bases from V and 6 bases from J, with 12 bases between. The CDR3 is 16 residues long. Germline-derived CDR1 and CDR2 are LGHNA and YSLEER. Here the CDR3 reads CASSQEVQGGNSPLHF. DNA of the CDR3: TGCGCCAGCAGCCAAGAGGTGCAGGGCGGTAATTCACCCCTCCACTTT.

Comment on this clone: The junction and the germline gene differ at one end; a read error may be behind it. In DNA form, the CDR3 reads TGTTCCAGCAGCTCGAACAGGGCATCAAACACTGAAGCTTTCTTT. Translating gives CSSSSNRASNTEAFF. The rearrangement joins TRBV7-9 to TRBJ1-1; D is perhaps TRBD1 (6 bases). This CDR3 region has 15 residues. The germline V gene has CDR1 SEHNR and CDR2 FQNEAQ (reference sequence). The variable domain in full, completed from reference TRBV7-9 and TRBJ1-1, reads DTGVSQNPRHKITKRGQNVTFRCDPISEHNRLYWYRQTLGQGPEFLTYFQNEAQLEKSRLLSDRFSAERPKGSFSTLEIQRTEQGDSAMYLCSSSSNRASNTEAFFGQGTRLTVV.

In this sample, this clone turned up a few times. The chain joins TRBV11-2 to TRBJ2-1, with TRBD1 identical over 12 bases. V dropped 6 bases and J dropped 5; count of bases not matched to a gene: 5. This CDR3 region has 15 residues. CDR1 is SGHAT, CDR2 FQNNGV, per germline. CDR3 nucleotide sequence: TGTGCCAGCAGGCCCAGGGACAGGGGGCACAATGAGCAGTTCTTC. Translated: CASRPRDRGHNEQFF.

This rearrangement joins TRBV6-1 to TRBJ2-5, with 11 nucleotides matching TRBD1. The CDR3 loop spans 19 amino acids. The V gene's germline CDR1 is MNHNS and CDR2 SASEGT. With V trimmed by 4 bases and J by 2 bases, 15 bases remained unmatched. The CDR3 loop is CASSAGTGGRLPSQETQYF. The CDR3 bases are TGTGCCAGCAGTGCCGGGACAGGGGGACGACTCCCCTCACAAGAGACCCAGTACTTC.

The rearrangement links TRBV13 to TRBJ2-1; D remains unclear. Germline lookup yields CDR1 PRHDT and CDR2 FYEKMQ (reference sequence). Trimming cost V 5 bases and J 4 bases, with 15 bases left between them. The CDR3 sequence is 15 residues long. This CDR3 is CASSLTTYGYNEQFF. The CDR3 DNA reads TGTGCCAGCAGCCTGACGACTTACGGGTACAATGAGCAGTTCTTC.

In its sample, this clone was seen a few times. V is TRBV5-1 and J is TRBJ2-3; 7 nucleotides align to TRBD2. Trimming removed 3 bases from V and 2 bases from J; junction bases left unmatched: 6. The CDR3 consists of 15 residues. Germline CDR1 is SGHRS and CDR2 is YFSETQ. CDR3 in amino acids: CASSSGLVYTDTQYF. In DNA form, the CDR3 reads TGCGCCAGCAGCTCAGGACTAGTCTACACAGATACGCAGTATTTT.

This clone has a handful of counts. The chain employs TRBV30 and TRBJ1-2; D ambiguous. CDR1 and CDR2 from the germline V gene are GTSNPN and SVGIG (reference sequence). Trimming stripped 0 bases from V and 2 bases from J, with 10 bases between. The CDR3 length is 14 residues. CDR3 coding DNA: TGTGCCTGGAGTGTACCACCGAGCAACTATGGCTACACCTTC. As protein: CAWSVPPSNYGYTF.

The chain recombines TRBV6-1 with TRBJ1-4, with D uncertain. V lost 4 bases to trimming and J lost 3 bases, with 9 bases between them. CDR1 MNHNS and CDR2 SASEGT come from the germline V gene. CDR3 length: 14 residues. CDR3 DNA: TGTGCCAGCAGTGGAGGACTCGCTAATGAAAAACTGTTTTTT. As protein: CASSGGLANEKLFF.

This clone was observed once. For the CDR3, the DNA is TGTGCCTCCCAGGGGGGACAGGCCTACGAGCAGTACTTC. Protein sequence: CASQGGQAYEQYF. The rearrangement uses TRBV7-9 and TRBJ2-7, with 8 bases matching TRBD1. The germline V gene encodes CDR1 SEHNR and CDR2 FQNEAQ (reference sequence). The CDR3 has 13 residues. V dropped 11 bases and J dropped 2; count of bases not matched to a gene: 8. Variable domain in full (rest from reference TRBV7-9 and TRBJ2-7): DTGVSQNPRHKITKRGQNVTFRCDPISEHNRLYWYRQTLGQGPEFLTYFQNEAQLEKSRLLSDRFSAERPKGSFSTLEIQRTEQGDSAMYLCASQGGQAYEQYFGPGTRLTVT.

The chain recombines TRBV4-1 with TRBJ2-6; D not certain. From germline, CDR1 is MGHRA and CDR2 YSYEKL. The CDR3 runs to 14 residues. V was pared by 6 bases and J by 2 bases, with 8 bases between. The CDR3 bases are TGCGCCAGCAGTCCTACGGCTGGGGCCAACGTCCTGACTTTC. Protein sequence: CASSPTAGANVLTF.

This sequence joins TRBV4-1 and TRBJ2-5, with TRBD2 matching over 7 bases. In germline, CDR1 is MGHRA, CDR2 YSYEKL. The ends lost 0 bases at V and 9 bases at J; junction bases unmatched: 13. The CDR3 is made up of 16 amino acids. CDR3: CASSQDGSGDRGAQYF. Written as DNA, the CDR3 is TGCGCCAGCAGCCAAGATGGAAGCGGGGACCGAGGGGCCCAGTACTTC.

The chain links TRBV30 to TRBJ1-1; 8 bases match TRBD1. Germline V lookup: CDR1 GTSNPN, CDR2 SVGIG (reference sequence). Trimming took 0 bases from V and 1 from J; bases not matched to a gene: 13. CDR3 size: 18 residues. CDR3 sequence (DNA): TGTGCCTGGAGTGTACCGGATGGAGACAGGGGCCGGAACACTGAAGCTTTCTTT. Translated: CAWSVPDGDRGRNTEAFF.

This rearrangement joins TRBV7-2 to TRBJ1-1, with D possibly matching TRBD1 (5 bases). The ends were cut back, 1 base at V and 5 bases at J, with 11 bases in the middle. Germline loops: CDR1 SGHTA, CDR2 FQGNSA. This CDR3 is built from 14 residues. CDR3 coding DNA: TGTGCCAGCAGCTTAGGGGGCCGGGGGACTGAAGCTTTCTTT. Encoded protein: CASSLGGRGTEAFF. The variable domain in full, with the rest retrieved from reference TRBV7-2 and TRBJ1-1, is GAGVSQSPSNKVTEKGKDVELRCDPISGHTALYWYRQSLGQGLEFLIYFQGNSAPDKSGLPSDRFSAERTGGSVSTLTIQRTQQEDSAVYLCASSLGGRGTEAFFGQGTRLTVV.

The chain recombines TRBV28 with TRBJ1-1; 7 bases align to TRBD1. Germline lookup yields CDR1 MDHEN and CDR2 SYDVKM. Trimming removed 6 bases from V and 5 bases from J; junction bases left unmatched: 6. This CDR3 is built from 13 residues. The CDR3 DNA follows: TGTGCCAGCAGGAGGGGGCTGCGGACTGAAGCTTTCTTT. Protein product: CASRRGLRTEAFF.

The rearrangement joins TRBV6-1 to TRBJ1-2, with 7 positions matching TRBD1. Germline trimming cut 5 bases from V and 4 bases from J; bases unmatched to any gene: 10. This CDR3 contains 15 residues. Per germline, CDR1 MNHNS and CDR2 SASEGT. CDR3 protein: CASSNGDRPSYGYTF. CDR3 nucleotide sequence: TGTGCCAGCAGTAACGGGGACAGACCCTCCTATGGCTACACCTTC.

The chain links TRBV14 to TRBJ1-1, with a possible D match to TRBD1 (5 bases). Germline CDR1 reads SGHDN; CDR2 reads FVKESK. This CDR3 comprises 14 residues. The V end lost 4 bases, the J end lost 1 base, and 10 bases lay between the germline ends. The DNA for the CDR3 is TGTGCCAGCAGCCTCCGAACAGGGAACACTGAAGCTTTCTTT. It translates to CASSLRTGNTEAFF. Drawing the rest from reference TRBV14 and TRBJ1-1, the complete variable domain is EAGVTQFPSHSVIEKGQTVTLRCDPISGHDNLYWYRRVMGKEIKFLLHFVKESKQDESGMPNNRFLAERTGGTYSTLKVQPAELEDSGVYFCASSLRTGNTEAFFGQGTRLTVV.

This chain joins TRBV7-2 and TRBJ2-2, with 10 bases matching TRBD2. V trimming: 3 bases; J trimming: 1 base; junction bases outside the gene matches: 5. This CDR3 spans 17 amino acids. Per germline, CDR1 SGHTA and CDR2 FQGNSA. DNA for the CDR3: TGTGCCAGCAGCTTGGATAGCGGGAGGTGGAACACCGGGGAGCTGTTTTTT. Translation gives CASSLDSGRWNTGELFF.

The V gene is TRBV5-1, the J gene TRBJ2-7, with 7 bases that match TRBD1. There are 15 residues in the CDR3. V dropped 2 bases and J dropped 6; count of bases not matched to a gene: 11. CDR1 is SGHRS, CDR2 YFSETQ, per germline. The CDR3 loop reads CASSLGDPTGPEQYV. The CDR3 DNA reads TGCGCCAGCAGCTTAGGGGACCCGACAGGGCCCGAGCAGTACGTC.

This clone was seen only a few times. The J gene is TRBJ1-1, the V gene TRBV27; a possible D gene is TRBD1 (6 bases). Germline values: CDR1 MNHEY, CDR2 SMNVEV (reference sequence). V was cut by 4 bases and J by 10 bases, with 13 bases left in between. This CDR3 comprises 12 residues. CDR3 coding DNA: TGTGCCAGCAGTTCCGCAGGGGTAGTAGCTTTCTTT. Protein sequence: CASSSAGVVAFF.